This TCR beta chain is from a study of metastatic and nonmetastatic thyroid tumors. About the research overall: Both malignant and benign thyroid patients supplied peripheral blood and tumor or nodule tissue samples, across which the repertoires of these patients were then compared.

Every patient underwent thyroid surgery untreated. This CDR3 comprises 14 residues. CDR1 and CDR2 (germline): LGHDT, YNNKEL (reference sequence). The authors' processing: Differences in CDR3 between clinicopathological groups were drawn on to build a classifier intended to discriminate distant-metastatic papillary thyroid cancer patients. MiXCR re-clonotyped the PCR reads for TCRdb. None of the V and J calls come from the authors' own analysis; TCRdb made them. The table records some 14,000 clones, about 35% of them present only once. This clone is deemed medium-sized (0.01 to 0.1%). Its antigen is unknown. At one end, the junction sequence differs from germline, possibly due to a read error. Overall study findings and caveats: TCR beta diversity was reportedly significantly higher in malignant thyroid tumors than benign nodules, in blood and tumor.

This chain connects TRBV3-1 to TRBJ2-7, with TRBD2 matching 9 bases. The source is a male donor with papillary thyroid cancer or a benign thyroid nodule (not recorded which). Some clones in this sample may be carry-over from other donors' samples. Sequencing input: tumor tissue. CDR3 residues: CASSPTSGSSEQYF. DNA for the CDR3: TGTGCCAGCAGCCCTACTAGCGGGTCCTCCGAGCAGTACTTC.